The sample holds many counts of the clone carrying this T cell receptor beta chain. Antigen unknown. The record originates from a study of neurological immune-mediated disorders. Time point reported: longitudinal time-point 3. The controls, all healthy individuals, were blood bank volunteers in Maryland, USA. Study results and limitations: The most TCR clonal expansion was seen in HTLV-1-associated myelopathy, whereas the least was seen in multiple sclerosis, below the level in healthy controls.

The CDR3 contains 13 residues. With 3 bases removed from V and 5 bases from J, the gap between germline ends came to 11 bases. Germline-derived CDR1 and CDR2 are SGHTA and FQGNSA. The cDNA was produced through 5'RACE with 10-nucleotide random UMIs. Sequencing runs each generated in excess of 160 million TCR-beta sequences derived from 15-18 subjects. TCRdb independently ran MiXCR on the 5' RACE reads; one entry per CDR3 protein. The sample has tens of thousands of distinct CDR3 sequences; 7% to 9% are singletons. The TCR was taken from a woman aged 35 to 49 in good health. Sample: PBMCs. V and J are TRBV7-2 and TRBJ2-7, with D possibly matching TRBD2 (6 bases). In nucleotides, the CDR3 is TGTGCCAGCAGCTTCCGGGCGGGGAACGAGCAGTACTTC. Its translation: CASSFRAGNEQYF.